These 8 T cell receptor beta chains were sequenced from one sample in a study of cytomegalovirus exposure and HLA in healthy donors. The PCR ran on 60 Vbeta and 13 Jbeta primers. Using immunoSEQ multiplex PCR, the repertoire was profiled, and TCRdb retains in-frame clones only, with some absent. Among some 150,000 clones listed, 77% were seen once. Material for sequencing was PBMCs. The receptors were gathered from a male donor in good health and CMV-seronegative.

In DNA form, the CDR3 reads TGTGCCAGCAAAGACAGTTTGAATGAAAAACTGTTTTTT. Translation: CASKDSLNEKLFF. The chain is built from TRBV18 and TRBJ1-4; D may be TRBD1 (5 bases). V gave up 8 bases and J gave up 5 bases, with 12 bases separating them. The CDR3 is 13 amino acids. The germline CDR1 and CDR2 sequences are KGHSH and LQKENI.

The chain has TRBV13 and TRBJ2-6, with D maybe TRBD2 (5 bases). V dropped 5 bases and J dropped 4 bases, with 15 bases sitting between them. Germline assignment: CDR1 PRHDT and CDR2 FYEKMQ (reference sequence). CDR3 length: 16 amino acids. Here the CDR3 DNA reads TGTGCCAGCAGCCCGGGATGGGGTTGGGGGGCCAACGTCCTGACTTTC. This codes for CASSPGWGWGANVLTF.

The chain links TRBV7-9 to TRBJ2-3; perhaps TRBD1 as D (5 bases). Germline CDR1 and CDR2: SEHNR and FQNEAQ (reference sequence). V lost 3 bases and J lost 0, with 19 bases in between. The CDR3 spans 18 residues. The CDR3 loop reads CASSFLGAGQTSTDTQYF. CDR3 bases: TGTGCCAGCAGCTTTCTTGGGGCAGGGCAAACTAGCACAGATACGCAGTATTTT.

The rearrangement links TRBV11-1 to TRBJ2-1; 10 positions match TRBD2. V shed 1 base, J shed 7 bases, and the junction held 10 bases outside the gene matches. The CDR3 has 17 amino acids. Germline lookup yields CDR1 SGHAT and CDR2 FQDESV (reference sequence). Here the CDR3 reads CASSLGGLAGASNEQFF. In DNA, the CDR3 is TGTGCCAGCAGCTTAGGGGGGCTAGCGGGAGCATCAAATGAGCAGTTCTTC.

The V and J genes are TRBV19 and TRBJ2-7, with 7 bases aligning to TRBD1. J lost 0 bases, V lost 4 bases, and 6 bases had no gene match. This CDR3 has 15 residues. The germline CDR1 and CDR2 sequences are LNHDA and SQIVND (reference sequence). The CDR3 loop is CASSRNRGDSYEQYF. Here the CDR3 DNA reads TGTGCCAGTAGTAGGAACAGGGGCGACTCCTACGAGCAGTACTTC.

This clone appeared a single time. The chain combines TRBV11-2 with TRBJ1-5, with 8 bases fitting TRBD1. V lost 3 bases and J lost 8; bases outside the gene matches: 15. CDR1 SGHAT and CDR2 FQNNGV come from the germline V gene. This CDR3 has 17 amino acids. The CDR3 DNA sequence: TGTGCCAGCAGCTTGGGGGGCCGAGGACAGGGTTTGGAGCCCCAGCATTTT. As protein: CASSLGGRGQGLEPQHF.

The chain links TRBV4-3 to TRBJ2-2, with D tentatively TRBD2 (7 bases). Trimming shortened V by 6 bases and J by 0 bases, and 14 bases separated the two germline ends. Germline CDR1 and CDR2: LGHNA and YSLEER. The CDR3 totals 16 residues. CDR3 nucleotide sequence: TGCGCCAGCAGTCGGGGCGGGGGCGCGAACACCGGGGAGCTGTTTTTT. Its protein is CASSRGGGANTGELFF.

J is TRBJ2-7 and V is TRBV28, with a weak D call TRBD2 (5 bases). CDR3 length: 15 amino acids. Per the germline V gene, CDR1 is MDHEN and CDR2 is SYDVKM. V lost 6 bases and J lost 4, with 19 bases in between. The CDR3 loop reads CASRPTDGRGYEQYF. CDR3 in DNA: TGTGCCAGCAGGCCAACAGACGGCCGCGGGTACGAGCAGTACTTC. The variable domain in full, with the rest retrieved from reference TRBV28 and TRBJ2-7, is DVKVTQSSRYLVKRTGEKVFLECVQDMDHENMFWYRQDPGLGLRLIYFSYDVKMKEKGDIPEGYSVSREKKERFSLILESASTNQTSMYLCASRPTDGRGYEQYFGPGTRLTVT.